Shown below are 8 T cell receptor beta chains from a single sample sequenced in a study of T cell changes during pregnancy in multiple sclerosis. Assay: immunoSEQ multiplex PCR; the TCRdb copy retains only in-frame clones and omits some. The data hold 42,000 or so clones, with 87% observed a single time. This specimen was CD4+ T cells from peripheral blood mononuclear cells, taken after pregnancy. Receptor source: a female donor with multiple sclerosis, enrolled in a pregnancy study.

This chain links TRBV5-1 with TRBJ2-3; TRBD2 agrees at 8 bases. Germline V gene lookup returns CDR1 SGHRS and CDR2 YFSETQ. The V gene end was trimmed by 0 bases and the J gene end by 0 bases; junction bases not matched to a gene: 3. CDR3 length: 16 residues. This chain's CDR3 is CASSLGLAGSTDTQYF. CDR3 bases: TGCGCCAGCAGCTTGGGTTTAGCGGGGAGCACAGATACGCAGTATTTT. The variable domain in full, with the rest retrieved from reference TRBV5-1 and TRBJ2-3, is KAGVTQTPRYLIKTRGQQVTLSCSPISGHRSVSWYQQTPGQGLQFLFEYFSETQRNKGNFPGRFSGRQFSNSRSEMNVSTLELGDSALYLCASSLGLAGSTDTQYFGPGTRLTVL.

The V gene is TRBV5-1, the J gene TRBJ2-5; tentatively, D is TRBD1 (5 bases). The CDR3 is 14 amino acids. Looked up from germline, CDR1 is SGHRS and CDR2 is YFSETQ. Between the trimmed V and J ends, which lost 0 bases and 2 bases, there was a span of 8 bases. CDR3 nucleotide sequence: TGCGCCAGCAGCTTGGTGACAGTTCAAGAGACCCAGTACTTC. Protein: CASSLVTVQETQYF.

As DNA, the CDR3 is TGTGCCAGTAGTTACAGAGAGAACACTGAAGCTTTCTTT. Residues: CASSYRENTEAFF. This rearrangement joins TRBV19 to TRBJ1-1; D remains unclear. V was cut by 5 bases and J by 1 base, with 8 bases left in between. This CDR3 spans 13 amino acids. Germline CDR1 LNHDA, CDR2 SQIVND (reference sequence).

This chain links TRBV19 with TRBJ1-5; weak D call: TRBD1 (5 bases). Germline loops: CDR1 LNHDA, CDR2 SQIVND (reference sequence). V was shortened by 4 bases and J by 5 bases, with 12 bases between the two germline ends. The CDR3 covers 14 residues. CDR3 loop: CASSSNGGYQPQHF. CDR3 DNA: TGTGCCAGTAGTAGTAACGGGGGATATCAGCCCCAGCATTTT.

The chain is built from TRBV6-6 and TRBJ1-1, with D maybe TRBD1 (6 bases). The V and J ends lost 5 bases and 4 bases respectively, with 14 bases between them. CDR1 and CDR2 from the germline V gene are MNHNY and SVGAGI (reference sequence). This CDR3 has 14 amino acids. The CDR3 here is CASSPQGQSTEAFF. The CDR3, as DNA: TGTGCCAGCAGTCCTCAAGGACAGAGCACTGAAGCTTTCTTT.

The V gene is TRBV11-2, the J gene TRBJ1-2; possible D gene TRBD1, 6 bases. The CDR3 runs 12 residues. The germline CDR1 and CDR2 sequences are SGHAT and FQNNGV. V gave up 5 bases and J gave up 7 bases, with 11 bases separating them. The CDR3 sequence: CASSIQGAGYTF. CDR3 bases: TGTGCCAGCAGCATACAGGGTGCTGGCTACACCTTC.

The genes are TRBV12-1 and TRBJ2-5; TRBD2 is the table's D call and was not checked against the DNA. TRBV12-1 is marked as a pseudogene. CDR3 length: 16 amino acids. In DNA form, the CDR3 reads TGTGCCAGCAGCCCGGGCGGGGGACAACCGGGTGAGACCCAGTACTTC. Its translation: CASSPGGGQPGETQYF.

The chain joins TRBV29-1 to TRBJ1-2, with a possible D match to TRBD1 (5 bases). The CDR3 contains 11 residues. Germline V gene sequence: CDR1 SQVTM, CDR2 ANQGSEA. Trimming removed 3 bases at V and 8 bases at J, with 10 bases between. The CDR3 loop is CSVDREQGYTF. In nucleotides, the CDR3 is TGCAGCGTTGACAGGGAACAAGGCTACACCTTC.